What follows is one TCR beta chain and its context. The data stem from a study of control samples from healthy donors and cancer patients. Sequencing used immunoSEQ multiplex PCR; TCRdb keeps in-frame clones, though not all of them. The data contain 100,000 to 150,000 clones, approximately 94% of them singletons. This CDR3 comprises 20 residues. Germline CDR1 LGHNA, CDR2 YSLEER. The V gene end was trimmed by 2 bases and the J gene end by 0 bases; junction bases not matched to a gene: 19. This sequence originates from a man aged 30 to 45 in good health. Material for sequencing was blood. J is TRBJ2-7 and V is TRBV4-3; TRBD1 aligns across 7 bases. The CDR3 DNA follows: TGCGCCAGCAGCCAATCAAAAGGACAGGTCCCATTCACCGGCTCCTACGAGCAGTACTTC. Translation: CASSQSKGQVPFTGSYEQYF.